In this sample, the clone carrying this T cell receptor beta chain turned up a few times. The antigen remains unidentified. The sample comes from a study of human T cells and chemical hapten exposure. Study observations and caveats: In comparison with controls, expanded TCRs gave rise to a significantly larger number of large CDR3 similarity clusters. Alopecia in the donors means their immune response may deviate from healthy people's.

Noted time point: patch test 3, about 24 weeks after DPC sensitization. Indicated treatment: therapeutic diphenylcyclopropenone sensitization with weekly scalp DPC. Using its own MiXCR run on the RACE reads, TCRdb lists one record per CDR3 protein. The sample lists 90,000 to 140,000 distinct CDR3 sequences, less than 40% occurring once. The specimen was whole blood, collected in connection with sensitization to the hapten diphenylcyclopropenone (DPC). The TCR was taken from a man aged 35 to 55 with alopecia areata. Some clones in this sample may be carry-over from other donors' samples.

The CDR3 sequence: CASVRSGMNTEAFF. The CDR3 DNA sequence: TGTGCCAGCGTCCGGTCAGGAATGAACACTGAAGCTTTCTTT. The genes are TRBV6-5 and TRBJ1-1; no reliable D call. The CDR3 runs to 14 residues. V shed 8 bases and J shed 0 bases, with 13 bases lying between them. Germline V gene sequence: CDR1 MNHEY, CDR2 SVGAGI.